The 27 T cell receptor beta chains below all came from one sample that was sequenced in a study of tumor and adjacent non-tumor tissue in lung cancer. The library came from three nested PCR rounds adapted from ARM-PCR protocols. TCRdb re-called the multiplex PCR reads with MiXCR, one entry per CDR3 protein. The sample lists about 75,000 distinct CDR3 sequences, around 65% occurring once. RNA was extracted from bulk tissue without any cell sorting. Distant lung tissue was collected more than 3 cm away from the tumor edge. The sequenced material came from distant non-tumor lung tissue. Receptors were obtained from a woman between 45 and 65 years old with non-small cell lung cancer.

Notes on this clonotype: Relative to the germline gene, one junction end is altered; a read error may explain this. The V and J genes are TRBV29-1 and TRBJ2-5; 7 bases line up with TRBD2. Germline CDR1 SQVTM, CDR2 ANQGSEA. This CDR3 comprises 13 residues. The DNA for the CDR3 is TGCAGCATTGACGGAATAGCGGGCGAGACCCAGTACTTC. Its translation is CSIDGIAGETQYF.

As regards this clonotype: An end of the junction differs from the germline gene, which may be a read error. This chain joins TRBV5-5 and TRBJ2-5, with D hard to call. CDR1 is SGHKS, CDR2 YYEKEE, per germline (reference sequence). The CDR3 has 13 amino acids. The CDR3 DNA reads TGTGCCAGCAGCAGGCTAGAACGAGAGGCCCAGCACTTC. Amino acids: CASSRLEREAQHF.

Notes on this clonotype: Being one base from a much bigger clone, this may be a read error. The chain links TRBV20-1 to TRBJ1-1; 7 nucleotides match TRBD1. The germline gives CDR1 DFQATT, CDR2 SNEGSKA (reference sequence). The CDR3 spans 10 residues. The CDR3 protein is CNAETGKSFF. The CDR3 DNA sequence: TGCAATGCTGAGACAGGGAAATCTTTCTTT.

Concerning this clonotype: Since no conserved phenylalanine or tryptophan closes the CDR3, a read error is the likely cause. The V call is TRBV11-1, the J call TRBJ2-3; D gene unclear. CDR3 length: 15 residues. V was trimmed by 6 bases and J by 2 bases, leaving 15 bases between them. CDR1 SGHAT and CDR2 FQDESV come from the germline V gene (reference sequence). Here the CDR3 reads CASSFSVGSTDTQYL. The CDR3 bases are TGTGCCAGCAGTTTCTCCGTGGGGTCCACAGATACGCAGTATTTA.

With regard to this clonotype: The germline gene is not matched at one end of the junction; a read error may be the cause. The chain has TRBV20-1 and TRBJ2-1; TRBD1 or TRBD2 may be the D gene (5 bases each). CDR3 length equals 15 residues. The germline V gene has CDR1 DFQATT and CDR2 SNEGSKA (reference sequence). CDR3 sequence: CNATNAGTPGNDQFF. The CDR3 DNA is TGCAATGCTACCAACGCCGGGACCCCAGGTAATGATCAATTCTTC.

With regard to this clonotype: Compared with germline, one end of the junction differs, possibly owing to a read error. The chain carries TRBV4-2 and TRBJ2-5; 8 bases fit TRBD2. In germline, CDR1 is LGHNA, CDR2 YNFKEQ. The CDR3 spans 16 residues. Here the CDR3 reads CASSQATGLEYVTLYF. DNA for the CDR3: TGTGCCAGTAGCCAAGCCACGGGACTAGAGTACGTGACCCTGTACTTC.

This clonotype was seen only a few times. Its ends do not fully match the called genes, so a read error is possible. V gene TRBV12-3 or TRBV12-4 combines with J gene TRBJ2-7; 8 nucleotides match TRBD2. The CDR3 totals 14 residues. CDR3 amino acids: CTSQGAAGVPEQYF. The CDR3 bases are TGTACCAGCCAAGGGGCAGCGGGAGTCCCCGAGCAGTACTTC.

The rearrangement uses TRBV7-2 and TRBJ2-5; D is uncertain. The CDR3 sequence is 15 residues long. Germline V gene lookup returns CDR1 SGHTA and CDR2 FQGNSA. Trimming shortened V by 4 bases and J by 0 bases, and 12 bases separated the two germline ends. This CDR3 reads CASSSSAQYQETQYF. The CDR3, as DNA: TGTGCCAGCAGCTCGTCGGCCCAGTACCAAGAGACCCAGTACTTC.

This chain links TRBV28 with TRBJ1-1; weak D call: TRBD1 (5 bases). The germline V gene has CDR1 MDHEN and CDR2 SYDVKM. This CDR3 region has 17 residues. The CDR3 reads CISSSTDSGPQNTEAFF. CDR3 coding DNA: TGTATCAGCAGTTCGACTGACAGTGGGCCCCAGAACACTGAAGCTTTCTTT.

Comment on this clonotype: The germline gene is not matched at one end of the junction; a read error may be the cause. The chain joins TRBV12-3 or TRBV12-4 to TRBJ1-1; D possibly corresponds to TRBD1 (5 bases). CDR3 length equals 15 residues. The CDR3 region is CASILGGGLNTEAFF. The CDR3 bases are TGCGCCAGCATCCTGGGGGGGGGTCTGAACACCGAAGCTTTCTTT.

On this clonotype itself: The junction shows a germline mismatch at one end, possibly a read error. The rearrangement joins TRBV11-2 to TRBJ1-5; D gene ambiguous. From germline, CDR1 is SGHAT and CDR2 FQNNGV. The CDR3 spans 15 residues. The CDR3 loop is CASSLEDRGNQPRHF. The CDR3 nucleotides are TGTGCCAGCAGCTTAGAAGACCGAGGCAATCAGCCCCGGCATTTT.

As concerns this clonotype: Compared with germline, one end of the junction differs, possibly owing to a read error. The V and J genes are TRBV11-2 and TRBJ1-1; D not certain. This CDR3 has 14 amino acids. Germline-derived CDR1 and CDR2 are SGHAT and FQNNGV. CDR3 DNA: TGTCCCAGCAGCGTTGACACGTCGGGGACTGAAGCTTTCTTT. It codes for CPSSVDTSGTEAFF. Looking up the rest from reference TRBV11-2 and TRBJ1-1 gives the full variable domain: EAGVAQSPRYKIIEKRQSVAFWCNPISGHATLYWYQQILGQGPKLLIQFQNNGVVDDSQLPKDRFSAERLKGVDSTLKIQPAKLEDSAVYLCPSSVDTSGTEAFFGQGTRLTVV.

On this clonotype itself: A much larger clone lies a single base off, so this may be a read error. The genes are TRBV20-1 and TRBJ2-1, with 16 nucleotides matching TRBD2. In germline, CDR1 is DFQATT, CDR2 SNEGSKA (reference sequence). The CDR3 covers 19 residues. CDR3 bases: TGCAGTGCTAGAGTTGGGGGACTAGCGGGAGGGCCGAGATACAATGAGCAGCTCTTC. Its translation is CSARVGGLAGGPRYNEQLF.

The rearrangement links TRBV6-1 to TRBJ2-1; TRBD2 agrees at 13 bases. V lost 7 bases, J lost 7 bases, and 7 bases stayed unmatched. Germline V gene lookup returns CDR1 MNHNS and CDR2 SASEGT. The CDR3 contains 15 residues. CDR3 sequence: CASTVWTSGSNEQFF. CDR3 coding DNA: TGTGCCAGCACTGTTTGGACTAGCGGGAGTAATGAGCAGTTCTTC.

Remarks on this clonotype: The junction does not match germline at one end; this may be a read error. The V and J genes are TRBV12-3 or TRBV12-4 and TRBJ1-2; no reliable D call. The CDR3 spans 14 residues. The CDR3 loop is CASCMQERGYGYIF. The CDR3 DNA sequence: TGTGCCAGCTGTATGCAGGAGCGTGGCTATGGTTACATCTTC.

This clonotype came up many times. V gene TRBV28 combines with J gene TRBJ1-4, with no clear D. Germline V gene lookup returns CDR1 MDHEN and CDR2 SYDVKM. V shed 2 bases and J shed 8 bases, with 12 bases lying between them. This CDR3 spans 14 amino acids. The CDR3 coding sequence is TGTGCCAGCAGTTTAGCCCCTCCCTGGGAAAAACTGTTTTTT. This encodes CASSLAPPWEKLFF.

With regard to this clonotype: A much larger clone differs from this one at a single base, so this may be a read error. V gene TRBV12-3 or TRBV12-4 combines with J gene TRBJ2-5, with 8 bases matching TRBD2. This CDR3 spans 15 amino acids. V shed 6 bases, J shed 5 bases, and the junction held 11 bases outside the gene matches. The CDR3 DNA sequence: TGTGCCAGCAGCTCTATCTTAGTAGCGGGGGAGACCCAGTACTTC. Translation gives CASSSILVAGETQYF.

Concerning this clonotype: With a much larger clone just one base away, this may be a read error. The genes are TRBV6-5 and TRBJ2-1; 12 bases line up with TRBD1. This CDR3 has 16 residues. The V and J ends lost 8 bases and 8 bases, in that order; junction bases with no gene match: 13. CDR1 is MNHEY, CDR2 SVGAGI, per germline. The CDR3 loop reads CASGSVPGQGADEQFF. The CDR3 DNA follows: TGTGCCAGCGGTTCCGTCCCGGGACAGGGGGCTGATGAGCAGTTCTTC.

Ten or more counts support this clonotype. The chain uses TRBV18 and TRBJ2-7; the D gene is possibly TRBD1 (5 bases). The CDR3 has 14 amino acids. Germline assignment: CDR1 KGHSH and CDR2 LQKENI. Between the trimmed V and J ends, which lost 0 bases and 6 bases, there was a span of 12 bases. In DNA form, the CDR3 reads TGTGCCAGCTCACCACCGGTCAGGGCGTCCGAGCAGTACTTC. This gives the protein CASSPPVRASEQYF.

This clonotype was seen more than once but under ten times. The chain carries TRBV5-1 and TRBJ2-5; TRBD2 might be the D (5 bases). This CDR3 contains 14 residues. V was pared by 5 bases and J by 2 bases, with 13 bases between. CDR1 SGHRS and CDR2 YFSETQ come from the germline V gene. In DNA form, the CDR3 reads TGCGCCAGCAGTGTAGGACTGCCGCAAGAGACCCAGTACTTC. Translation gives CASSVGLPQETQYF.

For this clonotype: This is likely a read error, given that the CDR3 carries no conserved phenylalanine or tryptophan at its end. The CDR3 sequence: CASSPGQSGANVLTL. The CDR3 region has the DNA TGCGCCAGCAGTCCAGGACAGTCTGGGGCCAACGTCCTGACTTTA. The V and J genes are TRBV11-1 and TRBJ2-6; the D gene is possibly TRBD1 (6 bases). The CDR3 has 15 amino acids. CDR1 and CDR2 (germline): SGHAT, FQDESV (reference sequence).

Comment on this clonotype: This may stem from a read error, because a much larger clone lies one nucleotide away. The V call is TRBV6-6, the J call TRBJ2-1; 9 bases map to TRBD2. Germline V gives CDR1 MNHNY, CDR2 SVGAGI (reference sequence). The CDR3 runs to 15 residues. CDR3 region: CATSYSIAGEGEQFF. DNA of the CDR3: TGTGCCACCAGTTACTCTATAGCGGGAGAGGGTGAGCAGTTCTTC.

This clonotype came up once. One junction end does not reproduce the germline sequence, and a read error may be involved. The rearrangement links TRBV6-2 or TRBV6-3 to TRBJ2-1, with TRBD2 identical over 7 bases. The CDR3 consists of 13 residues. CDR1 and CDR2 (germline): MNHEY, SVGEGT. DNA of the CDR3: TGTGTCAGCAATGGGGGAGGGGTTTATGAGCAATTCTTC. Residues: CVSNGGGVYEQFF.

This clonotype was detected only a few times. This clone may be a read error of a much larger clone one base away. This chain joins TRBV6-2 or TRBV6-3 and TRBJ2-2; 10 bases are shared with TRBD2. V dropped 6 bases and J dropped 9; count of bases not matched to a gene: 7. Germline assignment: CDR1 MNHEY and CDR2 SVGEGT. The CDR3 contains 14 residues. The CDR3 DNA reads TGTGCCAGCAGACGAGAACTAGCGGGACGGGAGCTGTTTTTT. Encoded protein: CASRRELAGRELFF.

This clonotype was seen ten or more times. The chain links TRBV10-2 to TRBJ2-3; D gene unclear. Germline V CDR1 and CDR2: WSHSY, SAAADI. V gave up 6 bases and J gave up 1 base, with 14 bases separating them. The CDR3 totals 15 residues. The DNA for the CDR3 is TGCGCCAGCAGCTATAGCTGGGCCGGCACAGATACGCAGTATTTT. It yields the protein CASSYSWAGTDTQYF.

The CDR3 coding sequence is TGCAGTGCTAGTACTAGAGCTGACACAAACGAGCAGTACTTC. Translating gives CSASTRADTNEQYF. This chain uses TRBV20-1 with TRBJ2-7; D perhaps matches TRBD2 (5 bases). Germline V gene data show CDR1 as DFQATT and CDR2 as SNEGSKA (reference sequence). V lost 3 bases and J 5 bases, leaving 17 bases between the germline ends. CDR3 size: 14 residues.

This clonotype was observed at least ten times. The genes are TRBV6-2 or TRBV6-3 and TRBJ1-1; D unresolved. CDR1 MNHEY and CDR2 SVGEGT come from the germline V gene. Trimming took off 6 bases at V and 1 base at J, with 9 bases between the two ends. The CDR3 has 13 amino acids. CDR3 loop: CASRSDTNTEAFF. Here the CDR3 DNA reads TGTGCCAGCAGATCCGACACGAACACTGAAGCTTTCTTT.